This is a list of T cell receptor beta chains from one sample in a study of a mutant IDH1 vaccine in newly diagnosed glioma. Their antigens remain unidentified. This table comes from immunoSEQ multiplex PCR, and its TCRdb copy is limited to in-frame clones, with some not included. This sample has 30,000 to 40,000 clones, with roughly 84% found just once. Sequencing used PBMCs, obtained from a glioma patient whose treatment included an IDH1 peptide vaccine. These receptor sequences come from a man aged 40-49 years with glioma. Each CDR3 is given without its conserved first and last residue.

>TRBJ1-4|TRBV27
ASSLSWSNEKLF
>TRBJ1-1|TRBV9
ASSVGGGLGNTEAF
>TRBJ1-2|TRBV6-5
ASSPRRYGYT
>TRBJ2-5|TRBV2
ASRPPRAGGETQY
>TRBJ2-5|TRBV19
ASSLAGIETQY
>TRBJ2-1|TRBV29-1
SVGAAGSSYNEQF
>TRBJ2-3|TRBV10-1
ASSEPTGNPGPPDTQY
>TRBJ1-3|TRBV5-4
ASSHPDRNTIY
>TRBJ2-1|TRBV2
ASNTGSLAYNEQF
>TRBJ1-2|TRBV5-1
ASSSGQINYGYT
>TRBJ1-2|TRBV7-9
ASSLSGQPINYGYT
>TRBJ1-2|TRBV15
ATSRDLQAHYGYT
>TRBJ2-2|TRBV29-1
SVEGPRMGELF
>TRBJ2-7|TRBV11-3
ASSSGETYEQY
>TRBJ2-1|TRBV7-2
ASCQRGGRWNEQF
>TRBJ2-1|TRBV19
ASKVRAGGVYEQF
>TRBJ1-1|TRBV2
ASSERVGTEAF
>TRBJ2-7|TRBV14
ASSPGAAYEQY
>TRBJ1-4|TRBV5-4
ASSSWTASNEKLF
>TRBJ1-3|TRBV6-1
ASSPLAGAGNTIY
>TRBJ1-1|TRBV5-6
ASRRVMDTEAF
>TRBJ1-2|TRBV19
ASSGGGQGNYGYT
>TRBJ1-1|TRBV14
ASSQANGQNTEAF
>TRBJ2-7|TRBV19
ASGTGTGEQY
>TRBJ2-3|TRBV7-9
ASSTRGEGTDTQY
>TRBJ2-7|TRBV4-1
ASSLYVGGNPYEQY
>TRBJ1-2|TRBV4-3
ASSQAHTGSGYGYT
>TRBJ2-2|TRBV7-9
ASSFTSTGELF
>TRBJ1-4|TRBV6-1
ASRTAATNEKLF
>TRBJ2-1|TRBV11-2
ASSLAGASYNEQF
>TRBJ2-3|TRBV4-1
ASSQTPSGDTQY
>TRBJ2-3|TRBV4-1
ASSRSPVQDTQY
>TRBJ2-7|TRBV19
ASSISGGFHEQY
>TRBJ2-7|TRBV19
ASTPGAPSGTHEQY
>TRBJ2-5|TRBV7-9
ASSSGGGLAGQETQY
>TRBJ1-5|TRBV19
ASSVNRRGNQPQH
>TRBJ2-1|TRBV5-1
ASSLAPIGEQF
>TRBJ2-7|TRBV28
ASSLPGGRAHEQY
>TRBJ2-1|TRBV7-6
ASSPLAEPYNEQF
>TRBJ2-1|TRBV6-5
ASSYSPSSLHNEQF
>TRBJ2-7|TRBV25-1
ASSEPGLASYEQY
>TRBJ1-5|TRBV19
ASRGRKVNQPQH
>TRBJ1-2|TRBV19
ASSIRNSKGYT
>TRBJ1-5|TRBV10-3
AIRGDQGQPQH
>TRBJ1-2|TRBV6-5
ASGQRGRGYGYT
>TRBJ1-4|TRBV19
ASSTYRKSVEKLF
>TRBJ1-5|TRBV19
ASSKTGGNQPQH
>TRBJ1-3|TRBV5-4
ASSPIGDQLNTIY
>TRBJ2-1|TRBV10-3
AASAHNEQF
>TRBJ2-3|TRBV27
ASSLSTGAYRVHTQY
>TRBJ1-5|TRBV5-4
ASSLGPGTQH